This paragraph reports one T cell receptor beta chain. This clonotype was recorded at least ten times. The clone's antigen remains unknown. Per-nucleotide qualities are absent, and no much larger clonotype sits a single base away. The sample is drawn from a study of blood T cells in healthy people across ages (dated by TCRdb to between 2015 and 2016). A note on the overall study: In model experiments, template switching captured about one uniquely barcoded TCR beta cDNA molecule for every two T cells. Using deep sequencing normalized with unique cDNA molecular identifiers, the study measured how TCR beta repertoire diversity changes with age. Four age groups were formed from the donors: young (average approximately 17 years), middle-aged (around 37), aged (around 68) and long-lived (less than 85). To avoid experimental bias, donors of different ages were randomly spread across the sequencing lanes. For two donors (one aged 18 to 29 and one aged 80 or older), the study analyzed two additional independent replicas of 1 million unique cDNA reads from the same blood draw.

Systemically healthy Caucasian individuals from Russia, some 36 in total and aged roughly 6 to 100 years, were included as donors. Roughly 10 milliliters of peripheral blood were drawn from each donor into EDTA-treated Vacutainer tubes. PBMCs were isolated by Ficoll-Paque density-gradient centrifugation, with at least 6 million obtained per sample. Total RNA was extracted from PBMCs with Trizol reagent, with at least 5.5 micrograms obtained per sample. For every donor, flow cytometry on a PBMC aliquot measured the percentage of naive CD45RAhigh/CD27high T cells. Broader findings and caveats from the paper: As age increased, observed TCR beta diversity per million T cells dropped in a roughly linear way, and a significant reduction was already evident by age roughly 40. There was a strong correlation between observed TCR beta diversity and the percentage of naive T cells measured by flow cytometry. Compared with the aged group, the long-lived group had more naive CD4+ T cells, fewer expanded clones and increased TCR diversity, suggesting age selection. Estimates of total diversity from one million sequenced T cells were regarded as lower bounds and underestimates. Conclusive comparison of naive and antigen-experienced compartments was prevented by the profiling of bulk unsorted PBMCs. Because donor CMV infection status was unknown, age-related changes in expanded clonotypes were potentially confounded.

Library prep was done by 5' RACE. Sequencing took place on an Illumina HiSeq 2500. A second PCR of roughly 7 to 11 cycles was performed with a sample-barcoded 5' primer and a J-beta primer mix. A template-switch 5' adaptor carrying 12 random nucleotides introduced a unique molecular identifier onto each TCR beta cDNA molecule. Each sample yielded at least 3 million CDR3-containing paired-end reads. First-strand cDNA was synthesized from all RNA with the Mint cDNA synthesis kit, primed by a TRBC-specific oligonucleotide. All cDNA was treated with uracil-DNA glycosylase and then went through a first 18-cycle PCR with the universal primers M1SS and BC2_uni_R. The paper's processing steps were these. For normalization, 1 million high-quality reads, each with a distinct molecular identifier, were randomly selected from each sample. Instead of being binned into consensus sequences, reads that shared molecular identifiers were thrown out. MiTCR, run with a Q25 quality threshold and the strictest error-elimination algorithm, handled CDR3 identification, clonotype clustering and error correction. A nonparametric unseen species model with Euler transformation was used to estimate a lower bound on total TCR beta diversity. The raw public data were reprocessed by TCRdb itself: fastp quality trimming at Q25, MiXCR clonotype calling, in-frame beta chains only. Entries that share a CDR3 protein sequence are merged under the most common genes and DNA. TCRdb's processing, not the authors' own work, is the source of the V and J calls. This sample is represented by 850,000 or so distinct CDR3 sequences; roughly 26% of them were singletons. The ten largest account for 17% of the sample.

CDR1 and CDR2 were assigned from the germline V gene (reference sequence) as DFQATT and SNEGSKA. The V and J ends are trimmed by 5 bases and 4 bases, leaving 8 bases between them. The CDR3 covers 11 residues, taking in both the cysteine and the phenylalanine. Only the CDR3 portion is preserved as DNA: 33 bases, with reading frame beginning at the first base. The sequencing input was blood. This sequence uses TRBV20-1 and TRBJ2-5; the best D guess is TRBD2, with 5 bases matching. This clonotype was obtained from a woman of 80 years or more in good health. The DNA is TGCAGTGCTGGACTCCTAGAGACCCAGTACTTC. Translation gives CSAGLLETQYF.